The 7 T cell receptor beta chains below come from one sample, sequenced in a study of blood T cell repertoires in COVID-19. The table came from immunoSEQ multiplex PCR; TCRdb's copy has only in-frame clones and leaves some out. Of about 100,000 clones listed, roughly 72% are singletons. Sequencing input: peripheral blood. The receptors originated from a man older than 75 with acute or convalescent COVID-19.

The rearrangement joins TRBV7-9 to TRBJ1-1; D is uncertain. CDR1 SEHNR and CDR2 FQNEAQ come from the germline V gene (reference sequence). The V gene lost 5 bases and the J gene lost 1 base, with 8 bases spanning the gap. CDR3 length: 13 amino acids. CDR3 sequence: CASSKQTNTEAFF. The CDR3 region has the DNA TGTGCCAGCAGCAAACAGACGAACACTGAAGCTTTCTTT.

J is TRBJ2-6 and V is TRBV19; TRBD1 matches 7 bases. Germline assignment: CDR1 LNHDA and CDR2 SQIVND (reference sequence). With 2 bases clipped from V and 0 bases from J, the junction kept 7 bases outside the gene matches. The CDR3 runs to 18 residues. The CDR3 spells CASSIIGTARSGANVLTF. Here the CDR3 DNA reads TGTGCCAGTAGTATAATCGGGACAGCTCGCTCTGGGGCCAACGTCCTGACTTTC. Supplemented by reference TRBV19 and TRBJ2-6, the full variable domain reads DGGITQSPKYLFRKEGQNVTLSCEQNLNHDAMYWYRQDPGQGLRLIYYSQIVNDFQKGDIAEGYSVSREKKESFPLTVTSAQKNPTAFYLCASSIIGTARSGANVLTFGAGSRLTVL.

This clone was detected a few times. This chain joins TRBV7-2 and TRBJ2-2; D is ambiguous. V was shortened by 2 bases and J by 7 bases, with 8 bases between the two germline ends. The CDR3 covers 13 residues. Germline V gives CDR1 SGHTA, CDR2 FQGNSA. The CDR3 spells CASSLNSLGELFF. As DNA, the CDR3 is TGTGCCAGCAGCTTAAACAGTCTCGGGGAGCTGTTTTTT.

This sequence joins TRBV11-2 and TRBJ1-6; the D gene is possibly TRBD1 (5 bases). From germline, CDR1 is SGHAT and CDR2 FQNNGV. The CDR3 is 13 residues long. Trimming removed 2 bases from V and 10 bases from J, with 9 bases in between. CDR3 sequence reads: CASSLKTASPLHF. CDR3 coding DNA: TGTGCCAGCAGCTTAAAGACAGCATCACCCCTCCACTTT.

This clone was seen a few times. The CDR3 DNA follows: TGTGCCAGCAGCCAAGAGACAGGGGTCTATGGCTACACCTTC. It specifies CASSQETGVYGYTF. The chain employs TRBV6-5 and TRBJ1-2; 8 bases fit TRBD1. The germline V gene has CDR1 MNHEY and CDR2 SVGAGI. Unmatched junction bases numbered 7, after V lost 6 bases and J lost 4 bases. The CDR3 loop spans 14 amino acids.

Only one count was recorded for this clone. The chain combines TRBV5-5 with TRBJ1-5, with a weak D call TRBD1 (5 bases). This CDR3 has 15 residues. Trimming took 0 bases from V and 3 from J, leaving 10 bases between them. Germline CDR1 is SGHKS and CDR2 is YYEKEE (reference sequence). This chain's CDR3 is CASSLDGGFNQPQHF. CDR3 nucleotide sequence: TGTGCCAGCAGCTTGGACGGGGGATTCAATCAGCCCCAGCATTTT.

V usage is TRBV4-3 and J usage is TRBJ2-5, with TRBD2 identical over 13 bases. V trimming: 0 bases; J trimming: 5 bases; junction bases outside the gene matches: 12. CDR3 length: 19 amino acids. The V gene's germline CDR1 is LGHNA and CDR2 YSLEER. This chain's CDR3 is CASSQEIGLAGEGVETQYF. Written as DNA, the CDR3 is TGCGCCAGCAGCCAAGAGATAGGACTAGCGGGAGAAGGAGTTGAGACCCAGTACTTC.